One and the same sample provided the 17 T cell receptor beta chains below, sequenced in a study of identifying expanded T cells in peripheral blood. Sequenced by immunoSEQ multiplex PCR; TCRdb stores in-frame clones only, minus some. In the table there are tens of thousands of clones, about 88% of which are singletons. The sequencing input was blood. All receptors come from a person aged 18 to 75 in good health.

V usage is TRBV19 and J usage is TRBJ1-2, with D possibly being TRBD1 (6 bases). V lost 6 bases, J lost 1 base, and 24 bases lay in between. The CDR3 is 18 residues long. CDR1 and CDR2 (germline): LNHDA, SQIVND (reference sequence). Here the CDR3 reads CASSPGIRGGNNNYGYTF. In nucleotides, the CDR3 is TGTGCCAGTAGCCCTGGGATAAGAGGGGGGAATAATAACTATGGCTACACCTTC.

The chain recombines TRBV19 with TRBJ1-2; 7 bases match TRBD1. The germline V gene has CDR1 LNHDA and CDR2 SQIVND (reference sequence). V gave up 9 bases and J gave up 0 bases; unmatched junction bases: 16. CDR3 length: 17 residues. The DNA for the CDR3 is TGTGCCAGCTCCTCCTGGACAGGCGGACCAGCTAACTATGGCTACACCTTC. Translating gives CASSSWTGGPANYGYTF.

V is TRBV6-6 and J is TRBJ2-1; 8 positions match TRBD2. Germline values: CDR1 MNHNY, CDR2 SVGAGI (reference sequence). V dropped 6 bases and J dropped 11; count of bases not matched to a gene: 15. The CDR3 is made up of 15 amino acids. The CDR3 protein is CASRVAGGHTPQQFF. CDR3 in DNA: TGTGCCAGCAGGGTGGCGGGAGGCCATACTCCTCAGCAGTTCTTC.

Only a few counts were recorded for this clone. The chain links TRBV10-3 to TRBJ1-2; unclear D gene. With 8 bases removed from V and 2 bases from J, the gap between germline ends came to 9 bases. The germline V gene has CDR1 ENHRY and CDR2 SYGVKD. The CDR3 is 12 amino acids. CDR3 sequence (DNA): TGTGCCATCGCAGGTGGGAACTATGGCTACACCTTC. This encodes CAIAGGNYGYTF.

This chain connects TRBV4-3 to TRBJ2-2; D unclear. The CDR3 consists of 14 residues. V lost 8 bases to trimming and J lost 5 bases, with 15 bases between them. Germline CDR1 and CDR2: LGHNA and YSLEER. The CDR3, as DNA: TGCGCCAGCCGGGTGGGTGTCGGGACCGGGGAGCTGTTTTTT. It yields the protein CASRVGVGTGELFF.

This clone has just one count. The CDR3 DNA reads as TGTGCCAGTAGTATTGGGACAGGGGAGAGCACTGAAGCTTTCTTT. Translating gives CASSIGTGESTEAFF. The chain uses TRBV19 and TRBJ1-1, with TRBD1 matching over 10 bases. The CDR3 covers 15 residues. V trimming: 3 bases; J trimming: 4 bases; junction bases outside the gene matches: 5. Germline assignment: CDR1 LNHDA and CDR2 SQIVND (reference sequence). The full variable domain, in which reference TRBV19 and TRBJ1-1 provide the parts outside the CDR3, is DGGITQSPKYLFRKEGQNVTLSCEQNLNHDAMYWYRQDPGQGLRLIYYSQIVNDFQKGDIAEGYSVSREKKESFPLTVTSAQKNPTAFYLCASSIGTGESTEAFFGQGTRLTVV.

The V and J genes are TRBV15 and TRBJ2-1, with D possibly TRBD1 on 6 matching bases. Germline V CDR1 and CDR2: LNHNV, YYDKDF (reference sequence). V was clipped by 3 bases and J by 5 bases, with 11 bases between them. The CDR3 has 14 residues. In nucleotides, the CDR3 is TGTGCCACCAGCAGTGGCCAGGGGCACAATGAGCAGTTCTTC. Its translation is CATSSGQGHNEQFF.

This clone has just a few counts. The rearrangement joins TRBV19 to TRBJ1-5; TRBD1 matches 9 bases. CDR1 and CDR2 from the germline V gene are LNHDA and SQIVND (reference sequence). This CDR3 is 15 amino acids long. V gave up 10 bases and J gave up 7 bases; unmatched junction bases: 14. CDR3 region: CATENRGQGRQPQHF. The CDR3 coding sequence is TGTGCCACCGAAAATCGGGGACAGGGAAGGCAGCCCCAGCATTTT.

The chain joins TRBV18 to TRBJ2-1; 9 positions agree with TRBD2. The CDR3 sequence is 17 residues long. The germline V gene has CDR1 KGHSH and CDR2 LQKENI. The V segment lost 3 bases and the J segment 3 bases; nucleotides outside the gene matches: 9. The CDR3 is CASSPGLASQGYNEQFF. DNA of the CDR3: TGTGCCAGCTCACCGGGACTAGCTTCCCAAGGCTACAATGAGCAGTTCTTC. The entire variable domain, with the rest obtained from reference TRBV18 and TRBJ2-1, is as follows: NAGVMQNPRHLVRRRGQEARLRCSPMKGHSHVYWYRQLPEEGLKFMVYLQKENIIDESGMPKERFSAEFPKEGPSILRIQQVVRGDSAAYFCASSPGLASQGYNEQFFGPGTRLTVL.

This rearrangement joins TRBV4-3 to TRBJ1-5; the D gene is possibly TRBD1 (5 bases). This CDR3 region has 15 residues. CDR1 is LGHNA and CDR2 is YSLEER in the germline V gene. The V gene lost 0 bases and the J gene lost 5 bases, with 11 bases spanning the gap. This CDR3 is CASSQDGASDQPQHF. CDR3 DNA sequence: TGCGCCAGCAGCCAAGATGGGGCAAGTGATCAGCCCCAGCATTTT.

V usage is TRBV7-2 and J usage is TRBJ2-2; tentative D call: TRBD1 (5 bases). The CDR3 contains 16 residues. Trimming pared 4 bases from V and 8 bases from J, leaving 20 bases between. Germline CDR1 SGHTA, CDR2 FQGNSA. Here the CDR3 reads CASSWRQTMGTGELFF. The CDR3 DNA is TGTGCCAGCAGCTGGCGACAGACGATGGGCACGGGGGAGCTGTTTTTT.

This chain joins TRBV6-6 and TRBJ2-7; tentative D call: TRBD2 (7 bases). V gave up 2 bases and J gave up 0 bases, with 11 bases separating them. Germline V gene lookup returns CDR1 MNHNY and CDR2 SVGAGI (reference sequence). The CDR3 has 15 amino acids. Here the CDR3 reads CASSYGGGPSYEQYF. The DNA for the CDR3 is TGTGCCAGCAGTTACGGGGGGGGGCCCTCCTACGAGCAGTACTTC.

The CDR3 DNA reads TGTGCCAGCAGTACACGCCTCTCTGGGGCCAACGTCCTGACTTTC. Encoded protein: CASSTRLSGANVLTF. This chain joins TRBV7-8 and TRBJ2-6, with no clear D. The CDR3 runs to 15 residues. V was pared by 6 bases and J by 0 bases, with 9 bases between. Germline V gene sequence: CDR1 SGHVS, CDR2 FQNEAQ.

V is TRBV5-1 and J is TRBJ2-3; 9 bases are shared with TRBD2. The junction had 10 bases not matched to a gene; V was cut back by 3 bases and J by 2 bases. Germline CDR1 SGHRS, CDR2 YFSETQ. CDR3 length: 17 amino acids. Here the CDR3 reads CASSSSVTSGVTDTQYF. Written as DNA, the CDR3 is TGCGCCAGCAGCTCCTCTGTGACTAGCGGTGTCACAGATACGCAGTATTTT.

The chain recombines TRBV7-2 with TRBJ1-2; the match to TRBD1 covers 7 bases. The V gene's germline CDR1 is SGHTA and CDR2 FQGNSA. The CDR3 contains 15 residues. V lost 1 base and J lost 2; bases outside the gene matches: 4. CDR3 coding DNA: TGTGCCAGCAGCTTAGGAGGGGGCGGGAACTATGGCTACACCTTC. This translates into CASSLGGGGNYGYTF.

V gene TRBV19 combines with J gene TRBJ2-7, with a tentative D call TRBD2 (5 bases). Germline CDR1 LNHDA, CDR2 SQIVND (reference sequence). CDR3 length: 12 amino acids. The CDR3 DNA reads as TGTGCTTTAGAGGACTTCGGGTACGAGCAGTACTTC. Its translation is CALEDFGYEQYF.

The sample holds one count of this clone. The chain employs TRBV25-1 and TRBJ1-2; TRBD1 is a possible D gene (5 bases). The CDR3 runs to 18 residues. Trimming stripped 1 base from V and 4 bases from J, with 22 bases between. Germline CDR1 MGHDK, CDR2 SYGVNS. The CDR3, as DNA: TGTGCCAGCAGTGAATCCGGCCAGGGTGGGGGATTTCGCTATGGCTACACCTTC. It translates to CASSESGQGGGFRYGYTF.